A single sample is the source of the 29 T cell receptor beta chains below, sequenced in a study of glioma-infiltrating T cells after dendritic cell vaccination. Measured with immunoSEQ multiplex PCR; TCRdb has only the in-frame clones, and not every one. The sample records about 49,000 clones, 85% being singletons. Here the sequenced sample was blood, taken before dendritic cell vaccination. The receptor source for this set is a human donor with glioblastoma.

This chain's CDR3 is CASSSSPAGELFF. CDR3 nucleotides: TGTGCCAGCAGCTCCTCCCCCGCCGGGGAGCTGTTTTTT. This chain connects TRBV11-3 to TRBJ2-2, with no clear D. Germline V gene sequence: CDR1 SGHNT, CDR2 YENEEA. The V end lost 4 bases, the J end lost 6 bases, and 9 bases lay between the germline ends. The CDR3 runs 13 residues.

This rearrangement joins TRBV27 to TRBJ2-7, with 7 nucleotides matching TRBD1. CDR3 length: 16 residues. Trimming at V came to 3 bases and at J to 3 bases, leaving 11 bases not matched to a gene. Germline V CDR1 and CDR2: MNHEY, SMNVEV (reference sequence). CDR3 DNA: TGTGCCAGCAGTTTCTCTGCCGGGACAGCGAGCTACGAGCAGTACTTC. It yields the protein CASSFSAGTASYEQYF.

The V and J genes are TRBV29-1 and TRBJ2-5; 9 bases match TRBD1. Germline CDR1 SQVTM, CDR2 ANQGSEA. Unmatched junction bases numbered 10, after V lost 6 bases and J lost 5 bases. The length of the CDR3 is 14 residues. The CDR3 DNA reads as TGCAGCGTCGACCCCCGGACAGGGGAGGAGACCCAGTACTTC. Translating gives CSVDPRTGEETQYF.

This clone was counted only a few times. The V gene is TRBV10-3, the J gene TRBJ1-5; a possible D gene is TRBD1 (5 bases). The germline V gene has CDR1 ENHRY and CDR2 SYGVKD. V was trimmed by 6 bases and J by 4 bases, leaving 16 bases between them. The CDR3 loop spans 15 amino acids. The CDR3 spells CAISGQDRNNQPQHF. The CDR3 DNA reads as TGTGCCATCAGCGGACAAGACAGAAATAATCAGCCCCAGCATTTT.

The chain carries TRBV4-3 and TRBJ1-2; tentatively, D is TRBD1 (6 bases). CDR1 and CDR2 (germline): LGHNA, YSLEER. This CDR3 spans 16 amino acids. V shed 7 bases and J shed 0 bases, with 18 bases lying between them. CDR3 region: CASTPDSHTANYGYTF. The CDR3 DNA follows: TGCGCCAGCACCCCGGACAGCCACACCGCTAACTATGGCTACACCTTC.

The V gene is TRBV19, the J gene TRBJ1-5; possibly TRBD1 for D (6 bases). This CDR3 spans 17 amino acids. Germline V gene data show CDR1 as LNHDA and CDR2 as SQIVND (reference sequence). With 5 bases removed from V and 4 bases from J, the gap between germline ends came to 21 bases. The CDR3 nucleotides are TGTGCCAGTAGTGCCTCTCGACGGACAGCTCGGAATCAGCCCCAGCATTTT. This encodes CASSASRRTARNQPQHF. Using reference TRBV19 and TRBJ1-5 for the parts outside the CDR3, the full variable domain is DGGITQSPKYLFRKEGQNVTLSCEQNLNHDAMYWYRQDPGQGLRLIYYSQIVNDFQKGDIAEGYSVSREKKESFPLTVTSAQKNPTAFYLCASSASRRTARNQPQHFGDGTRLSIL.

The chain uses TRBV7-7 and TRBJ2-3; the match to TRBD2 covers 11 bases. Germline V lookup: CDR1 SSHAT, CDR2 FNYEAQ (reference sequence). CDR3 size: 17 residues. With V trimmed by 5 bases and J by 1 base, 8 bases remained unmatched. Here the CDR3 reads CASSKTLAGGRTDTQYF. In DNA form, the CDR3 reads TGTGCCAGCAGCAAAACTTTAGCGGGGGGGCGCACAGATACGCAGTATTTT. Together with reference TRBV7-7 and TRBJ2-3, the CDR3 gives the full variable domain: GAGVSQSPRYKVTKRGQDVTLRCDPISSHATLYWYQQALGQGPEFLTYFNYEAQPDKSGLPSDRFSAERPEGSISTLTIQRTEQRDSAMYRCASSKTLAGGRTDTQYFGPGTRLTVL.

The CDR3 here is CATRGEEETQYF. For the CDR3, the DNA is TGTGCCACCCGGGGGGAGGAGGAGACCCAGTACTTC. The V and J genes are TRBV19 and TRBJ2-5, with TRBD2 identical over 7 bases. Trimming at V came to 10 bases and at J to 5 bases, leaving 7 bases not matched to a gene. The CDR3 is 12 residues long. Germline V gives CDR1 LNHDA, CDR2 SQIVND (reference sequence).

The chain links TRBV30 to TRBJ2-7; TRBD1 aligns across 9 bases. The V gene end was trimmed by 2 bases and the J gene end by 4 bases; junction bases not matched to a gene: 21. The CDR3 spans 19 residues. From germline, CDR1 is GTSNPN and CDR2 SVGIG (reference sequence). CDR3 amino acids: CAWSQPGQGLSPSWYEQYF. CDR3 nucleotide sequence: TGTGCCTGGAGTCAACCGGGACAGGGACTTTCCCCCTCGTGGTACGAGCAGTACTTC.

This rearrangement joins TRBV5-1 to TRBJ2-1; the D gene is possibly TRBD2 (11 bases). Germline V CDR1 and CDR2: SGHRS, YFSETQ. The CDR3 consists of 21 residues. V lost 4 bases to trimming and J lost 4 bases, with 33 bases between them. The CDR3 sequence: CASSGRRQGADSGREYNEQFF. CDR3 bases: TGCGCCAGCAGCGGCCGCCGACAGGGGGCTGATAGCGGGAGGGAATACAATGAGCAGTTCTTC.

This chain connects TRBV30 to TRBJ2-5, with a weak D call TRBD1 (6 bases). CDR3 size: 13 residues. Germline CDR1 is GTSNPN and CDR2 is SVGIG (reference sequence). V was clipped by 8 bases and J by 0 bases, with 13 bases between them. CDR3 loop: CAHLRTDQETQYF. For the CDR3, the DNA is TGTGCCCACCTTCGGACAGACCAAGAGACCCAGTACTTC.

Points on this clone: Given the absence of the conserved phenylalanine or tryptophan at the CDR3 end, a read error is likely. No DNA is shown, since the ends of the CDR3 on it are uncertain; the CDR3 is the one TCRdb lists. This chain connects TRBV6-5 to TRBJ2-7; the table's D call TRBD1 went unverified against the DNA. Germline CDR1 and CDR2: MNHEY and SVGAGI. Including both end residues, the CDR3 is 9 amino acids long. The CDR3 reads CASSYRTGN.

The chain couples TRBV29-1 to TRBJ2-6; TRBD1 matches at 10 bases. Trimming removed 7 bases from V and 1 base from J; junction bases left unmatched: 7. Germline V gives CDR1 SQVTM, CDR2 ANQGSEA. This CDR3 has 16 amino acids. The CDR3 bases are TGCAGCGGAACCGGGACAGGGGAATCTGGGGCCAACGTCCTGACTTTC. It translates to CSGTGTGESGANVLTF.

The chain combines TRBV6-5 with TRBJ2-2; tentative D call: TRBD1 (6 bases). This CDR3 spans 15 amino acids. V was clipped by 4 bases and J by 2 bases, with 11 bases between them. Germline V gene data show CDR1 as MNHEY and CDR2 as SVGAGI. The CDR3 sequence: CASSWDTLNTGELFF. CDR3 coding DNA: TGTGCCAGCAGTTGGGACACCTTAAACACCGGGGAGCTGTTTTTT.

This clone was detected only once. This sequence joins TRBV2 and TRBJ2-1, with 10 bases aligning to TRBD2. Per the germline V gene, CDR1 is SNHLY and CDR2 is FYNNEI. The CDR3 sequence is 14 residues long. V was pared by 7 bases and J by 7 bases, with 7 bases of the junction left unmatched. The CDR3 nucleotides are TGTGCCAGCAAGGCGGGAGCGGGGGGGAATGAGCAGTTCTTC. It is translated as CASKAGAGGNEQFF.

The CDR3, as DNA: TGTGCCAGCAGCCTTTTCATACCGAGCGGGAGCGACGAGCAGTACTTC. It is translated as CASSLFIPSGSDEQYF. V and J are TRBV27 and TRBJ2-7; 8 bases align to TRBD2. V was pared by 6 bases and J by 5 bases, with 15 bases of the junction left unmatched. CDR3 size: 16 residues. Germline loops: CDR1 MNHEY, CDR2 SMNVEV (reference sequence).

The chain couples TRBV27 to TRBJ1-5, with 12 bases fitting TRBD1. The CDR3 totals 18 residues. Germline V lookup: CDR1 MNHEY, CDR2 SMNVEV (reference sequence). V lost 8 bases, J lost 0 bases, and 11 bases stayed unmatched. In DNA, the CDR3 is TGTGCCAGCGCTATGGGACAGGGGGCTGGCTATAGCAATCAGCCCCAGCATTTT. This codes for CASAMGQGAGYSNQPQHF.

The chain recombines TRBV6-4 with TRBJ2-2, with D possibly being TRBD2 (7 bases). The CDR3 loop spans 14 amino acids. The germline V gene encodes CDR1 MRHNA and CDR2 SNTAGT. The V end was cut by 3 bases, the J end by 5 bases, with 10 bases between. As DNA, the CDR3 is TGTGCCAGCAGTGAGAGGGGGGGAACCGGGGAGCTGTTTTTT. Protein sequence: CASSERGGTGELFF.

J is TRBJ1-1 and V is TRBV6-1, with TRBD1 identical over 12 bases. V lost 3 bases to trimming and J lost 11 bases; unmatched junction nucleotides: 4. In germline, CDR1 is MNHNS, CDR2 SASEGT. The CDR3 loop spans 13 amino acids. CDR3: CASSDRDRGRAFF. The CDR3 coding sequence is TGTGCCAGCAGTGACCGGGACAGGGGGCGGGCTTTCTTT.

The chain carries TRBV6-5 and TRBJ1-1; 7 nucleotides agree with TRBD1. The ends lost 6 bases at V and 3 bases at J; junction bases unmatched: 4. The CDR3 sequence is 13 residues long. Germline CDR1 MNHEY, CDR2 SVGAGI. As DNA, the CDR3 is TGTGCCAGCAGACGACAGGGTTACACTGAAGCTTTCTTT. Its translation is CASRRQGYTEAFF.

CDR3 bases: TGTGCCAGCAGCTTAGATCCGCGACAGGGCTTATCTGGGGCCAACGTCCTGACTTTC. Translated: CASSLDPRQGLSGANVLTF. The V and J genes are TRBV7-9 and TRBJ2-6; TRBD1 matches 7 bases. With 1 base clipped from V and 1 base from J, the junction kept 10 bases outside the gene matches. CDR1 SEHNR and CDR2 FQNEAQ come from the germline V gene (reference sequence). The CDR3 totals 19 residues.

The chain employs TRBV9 and TRBJ1-6; 8 nucleotides line up with TRBD1. Germline V gene lookup returns CDR1 SGDLS and CDR2 YYNGEE. J was trimmed by 4 bases and V by 4 bases; bases with no gene match: 4. The CDR3 is 15 amino acids. The CDR3 spells CASSPRTGYNSPLHF. The CDR3 nucleotides read TGTGCCAGCAGCCCTAGGACAGGGTATAATTCACCCCTCCACTTT.

V usage is TRBV30 and J usage is TRBJ1-2; 9 nucleotides align to TRBD1. CDR1 GTSNPN and CDR2 SVGIG come from the germline V gene (reference sequence). Trimming cost V 5 bases and J 7 bases; bases outside gene matches: 8. This CDR3 contains 13 residues. CDR3 DNA sequence: TGTGCCTGGGCCAAGACAGGGGGAGGTGGCTACACCTTC. Protein product: CAWAKTGGGGYTF.

CDR3 DNA sequence: TGTGCCAGCAGCCTCGGGACAGGGAACCAGCCCCAGCATTTT. This gives the protein CASSLGTGNQPQHF. The chain uses TRBV7-8 and TRBJ1-5; 9 bases are a match to TRBD1. V lost 5 bases and J lost 7; bases outside the gene matches: 6. The germline CDR1 and CDR2 sequences are SGHVS and FQNEAQ. CDR3 length equals 14 residues.

The chain employs TRBV30 and TRBJ2-5, with D perhaps TRBD2 (5 bases). In germline, CDR1 is GTSNPN, CDR2 SVGIG (reference sequence). With 5 bases removed from V and 4 bases from J, the gap between germline ends came to 11 bases. The CDR3 totals 12 residues. The DNA for the CDR3 is TGTGCCTGGGGTGGAGGTAGAGAGACCCAGTACTTC. Translating gives CAWGGGRETQYF.

V usage is TRBV5-1 and J usage is TRBJ1-1, with D maybe TRBD1 (5 bases). Germline V gives CDR1 SGHRS, CDR2 YFSETQ. This CDR3 region has 15 residues. V lost 6 bases to trimming and J lost 0 bases, with 15 bases between them. CDR3 region: CASKQDSSMNTEAFF. The CDR3 DNA reads as TGCGCCAGCAAACAGGATTCATCCATGAACACTGAAGCTTTCTTT.

A few counts support this clone. The chain is built from TRBV7-2 and TRBJ1-5, with D possibly TRBD1 on 6 matching bases. The CDR3 loop spans 15 amino acids. The V gene lost 2 bases and the J gene lost 5 bases, with 13 bases spanning the gap. In germline, CDR1 is SGHTA, CDR2 FQGNSA. The CDR3 loop is CASSLRGGGDQPQHF. The CDR3 DNA reads as TGTGCCAGCAGCTTAAGAGGAGGGGGGGATCAGCCCCAGCATTTT.

The DNA for the CDR3 is TGTGCCAGCTCGGTGGACAGGGGGCTATACGAGCAGTACTTC. Amino acid sequence: CASSVDRGLYEQYF. The chain combines TRBV18 with TRBJ2-7; 11 bases agree with TRBD1. The CDR3 extends over 14 amino acids. Germline-derived CDR1 and CDR2 are KGHSH and LQKENI. Losses at the gene ends were 6 bases for V and 4 bases for J; bases not matched to a gene: 5.

The chain has TRBV6-1 and TRBJ1-1, with a possible D match to TRBD1 (5 bases). The CDR3 spans 13 residues. Germline CDR1 is MNHNS and CDR2 is SASEGT. Between the trimmed V and J ends, which lost 4 bases and 5 bases, there was a span of 11 bases. The CDR3 nucleotides read TGTGCCAGCAGTGTGGGGGGTAGGACTGAAGCTTTCTTT. Translating gives CASSVGGRTEAFF.